This paragraph reports one T cell receptor beta chain. Its antigen is still unknown. TCRB immunosequencing input was 400 to 650 nanograms of biopsy DNA per sample. Assay: immunoSEQ multiplex PCR; the TCRdb copy retains only in-frame clones and omits some. This table has tens of thousands of clones, about three quarters appearing once. The sample is drawn from a study of T cell repertoires in ileal Crohn's disease. For the study at large: Patients had a median approximately 7.8-year disease duration, and roughly 38% were active smokers. Notes on the study in general: All patients with clonality above 26.8% had endoscopic recurrence. Sorted CD8 T cells held more high-frequency clones than CD4.

This CDR3 spans 16 amino acids. Per germline, CDR1 MNHEY and CDR2 SVGAGI. J lost 7 bases, V lost 0 bases, and 2 bases had no gene match. This clonotype was sampled from an adult with Crohn's disease. Sequencing was carried out using ileal tissue. The chain uses TRBV6-5 and TRBJ1-6; the match to TRBD1 covers 11 bases. For the CDR3, the DNA is TGTGCCAGCAGTTACTCAAGGACAGGGGGCAATTCACCCCTCCACTTT. It translates to CASSYSRTGGNSPLHF.